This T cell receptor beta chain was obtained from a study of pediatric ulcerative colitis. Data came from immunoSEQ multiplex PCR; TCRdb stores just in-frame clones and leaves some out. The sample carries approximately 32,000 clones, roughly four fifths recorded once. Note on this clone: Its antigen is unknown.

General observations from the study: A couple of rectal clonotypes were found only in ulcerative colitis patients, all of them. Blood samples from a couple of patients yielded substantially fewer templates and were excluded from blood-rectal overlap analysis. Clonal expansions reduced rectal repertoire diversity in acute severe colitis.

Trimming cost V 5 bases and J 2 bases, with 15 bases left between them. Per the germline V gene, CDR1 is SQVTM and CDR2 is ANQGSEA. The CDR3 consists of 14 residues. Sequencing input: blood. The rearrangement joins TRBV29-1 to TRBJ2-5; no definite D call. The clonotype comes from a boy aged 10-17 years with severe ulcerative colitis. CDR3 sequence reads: CSVPLGGRQETQYF. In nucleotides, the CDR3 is TGCAGCGTTCCTTTGGGCGGCAGACAAGAGACCCAGTACTTC. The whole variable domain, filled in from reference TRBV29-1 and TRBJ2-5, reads SAVISQKPSRDICQRGTSLTIQCQVDSQVTMMFWYRQQPGQSLTLIATANQGSEATYESGFVIDKFPISRPNLTFSTLTVSNMSPEDSSIYLCSVPLGGRQETQYFGPGTRLLVL.